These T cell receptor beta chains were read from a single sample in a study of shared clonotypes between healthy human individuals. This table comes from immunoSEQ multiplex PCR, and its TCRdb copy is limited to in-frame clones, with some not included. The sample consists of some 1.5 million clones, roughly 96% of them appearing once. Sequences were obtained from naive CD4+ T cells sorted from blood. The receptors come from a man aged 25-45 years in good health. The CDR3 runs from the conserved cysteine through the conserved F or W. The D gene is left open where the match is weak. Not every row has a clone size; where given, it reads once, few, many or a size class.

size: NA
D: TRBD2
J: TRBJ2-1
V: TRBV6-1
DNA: TGTGCCAGCTCTCCGACTAGCGGGAGGGTAAATGAGCAGTTCTTC
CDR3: CASSPTSGRVNEQFF

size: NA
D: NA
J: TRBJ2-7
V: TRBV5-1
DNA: TGCGCCAGCAGCTTGGTGACAGAGGGCTACGAGCAGTACTTC
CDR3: CASSLVTEGYEQYF

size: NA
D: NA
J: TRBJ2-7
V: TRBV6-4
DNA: TGTGCCAGCAGTGAGGGGCCTGGTTCCTACGAGCAGTACTTC
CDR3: CASSEGPGSYEQYF

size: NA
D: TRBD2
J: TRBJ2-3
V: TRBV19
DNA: TGTGCCAGTAGGGAGGGAGGGCCGCTAAGCACAGATACGCAGTATTTT
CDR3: CASREGGPLSTDTQYF

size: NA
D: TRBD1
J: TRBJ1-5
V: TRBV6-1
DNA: TGTGCCAGCAGTGAAGCGTACTACAGGGGCCAGCCCCAGCATTTT
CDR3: CASSEAYYRGQPQHF

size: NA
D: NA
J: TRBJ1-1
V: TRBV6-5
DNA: TGTGCCAGCAGTTCCTCCGGAGTGAACACTGAAGCTTTCTTT
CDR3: CASSSSGVNTEAFF

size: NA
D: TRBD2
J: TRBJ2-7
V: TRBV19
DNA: TGTGCCAGTCGAGTCACCGGGACTACCTTCGAGCAGTACTTC
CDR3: CASRVTGTTFEQYF

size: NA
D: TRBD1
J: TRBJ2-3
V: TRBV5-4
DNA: TGTGCCAGCAGCATGGTTGGGACAGGGAGGACAGATACGCAGTATTTT
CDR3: CASSMVGTGRTDTQYF

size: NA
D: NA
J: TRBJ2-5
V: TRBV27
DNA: TGTGCCAGCAGTTTATCCCCGGTATGGGGGCGCGAAAAAGAGACCCAGTACTTC
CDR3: CASSLSPVWGREKETQYF

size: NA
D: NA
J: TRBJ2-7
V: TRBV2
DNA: TGTGCCAGCGGAGCATATCCCCAAGGCCCCTACGAGCAGTACTTC
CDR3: CASGAYPQGPYEQYF

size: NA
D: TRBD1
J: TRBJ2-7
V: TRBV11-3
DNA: TGTGCCAGCAGTCTCACGACAGGGGACGAGCAGTACTTC
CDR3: CASSLTTGDEQYF

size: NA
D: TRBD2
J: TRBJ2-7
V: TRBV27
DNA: TGTGCCAGCAGTCCGCGGGGTAGCGGGAGCCCCCTAGATTCCTACGAGCAGTACTTC
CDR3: CASSPRGSGSPLDSYEQYF

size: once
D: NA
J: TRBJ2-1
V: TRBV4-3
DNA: TGCGCCAGCAGCCAGCTCCTAGGGGGAGGGAGGAACAATGAGCAGTTCTTC
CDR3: CASSQLLGGGRNNEQFF

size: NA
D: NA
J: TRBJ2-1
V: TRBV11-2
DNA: TGTGCCAGCAGCTTATCCGGGAACACCTACAATGAGCAGTTCTTC
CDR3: CASSLSGNTYNEQFF

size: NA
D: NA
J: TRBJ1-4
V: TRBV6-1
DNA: TGTGCCAGCAGGATAGGGCCCTCTAATGAAAAACTGTTTTTT
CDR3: CASRIGPSNEKLFF

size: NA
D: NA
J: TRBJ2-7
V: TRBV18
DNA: TGTGCCAGCTCACCAGGGGGGGGCGGCGAGCAGTACTTC
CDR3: CASSPGGGGEQYF

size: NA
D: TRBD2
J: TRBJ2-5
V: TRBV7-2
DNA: TGTGCCAGCAGCTCGGGGACTAGCGGGTTTGGGACCCAGTACTTC
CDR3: CASSSGTSGFGTQYF

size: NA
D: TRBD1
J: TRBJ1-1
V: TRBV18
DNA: TGTGCCAGCTCACCACGTGCAGGGGGCGACGCTGAAGCTTTCTTT
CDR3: CASSPRAGGDAEAFF

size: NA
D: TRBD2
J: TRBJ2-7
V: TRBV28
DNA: TGTGCCAGCAGTCCGTATACTAGCGGGAGACGCTACGAGCAGTACTTC
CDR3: CASSPYTSGRRYEQYF

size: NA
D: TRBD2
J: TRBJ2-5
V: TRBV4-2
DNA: TGTGCCAGCAGCCAAGGCCTTGGGGGGGGAGAGACCCAGTACTTC
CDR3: CASSQGLGGGETQYF

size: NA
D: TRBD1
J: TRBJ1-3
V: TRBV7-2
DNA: TGTGCCAGCAGCTGGGACAGGGTCCAAAACACCATATATTTT
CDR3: CASSWDRVQNTIYF

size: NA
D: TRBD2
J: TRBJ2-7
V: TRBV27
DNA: TGTGCCAGCAGTTCCCCGGGACTAGCGGGAACTCCGGACGAGCAGTACTTC
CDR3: CASSSPGLAGTPDEQYF

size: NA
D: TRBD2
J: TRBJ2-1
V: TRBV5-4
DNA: TGTGCCAGCAGCGCGGAGATAGCGGGAGGCTCCTTGGAGCAGTTCTTC
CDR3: CASSAEIAGGSLEQFF

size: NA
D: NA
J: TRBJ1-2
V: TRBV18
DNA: TGTGCCAGCTCACCAAGGGAAGGAAACGGCTACACCTTC
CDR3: CASSPREGNGYTF

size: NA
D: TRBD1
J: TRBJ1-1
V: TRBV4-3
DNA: TGCGCCAGCAGCTTCGCGGTGACAGGGGGCACTGAAGCTTTCTTT
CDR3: CASSFAVTGGTEAFF

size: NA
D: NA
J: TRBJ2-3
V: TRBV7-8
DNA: TGTGCCAGCAGCGCCACCAGAGGGGGGTCCTACGATACGCAGTATTTT
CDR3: CASSATRGGSYDTQYF

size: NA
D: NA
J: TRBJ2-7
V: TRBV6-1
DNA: TGTGCCAGCAGTGATCTAGCTTTCTACGAGCAGTACTTC
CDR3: CASSDLAFYEQYF

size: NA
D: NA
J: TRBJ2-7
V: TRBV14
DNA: TGTGCCAGCAGTCCCTCCACCTACGAGCAGTACTTC
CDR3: CASSPSTYEQYF

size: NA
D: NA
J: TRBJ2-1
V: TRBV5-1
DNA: TGCGCCAGCAGCTTGGACGGGACCTCCACACGGAGTGAGCAGTTCTTC
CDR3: CASSLDGTSTRSEQFF

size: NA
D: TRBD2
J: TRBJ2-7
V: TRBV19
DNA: TGTGCCAGTAGTTCGCTAGCGGCCTCCTACGAGCAGTACTTC
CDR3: CASSSLAASYEQYF